What follows are 19 T cell receptor beta chains derived from one specimen sequenced in a study of T-cell memory formation after mild COVID-19. One entry per CDR3 protein results from TCRdb running MiXCR on the 5' RACE reads. The sample records around 250,000 distinct CDR3 sequences, roughly 9.4% being singletons. The specimen was PBMCs or a T cell subset sorted from them (not recorded which). These receptors were obtained from a man aged 18 to 30 who had mild COVID-19 (a few samples of this study predate the infection). Cell type and time point are not known.

The rearrangement joins TRBV5-5 to TRBJ2-7; D call uncertain. Trimming stripped 4 bases from V and 1 base from J, with 9 bases between. The CDR3 contains 13 residues. Germline CDR1 and CDR2: SGHKS and YYEKEE (reference sequence). For the CDR3, the DNA is TGTGCCAGCAGCAACATGGGGTCCTACGAGCAGTACTTC. Protein: CASSNMGSYEQYF.

The rearrangement joins TRBV6-2 or TRBV6-3 to TRBJ2-3, with a weak D call TRBD2 (6 bases). Germline-derived CDR1 and CDR2 are MNHEY and SVGEGT. CDR3 size: 13 residues. Trimming removed 2 bases from V and 9 bases from J, with 12 bases in between. In DNA, the CDR3 is TGTGCCAGCAGTTACGCCGGGAGAGTGACGCAGTATTTT. Its protein is CASSYAGRVTQYF.

This clonotype occurred once. J is TRBJ2-3 and V is TRBV9, with 9 bases identical to TRBD1. The CDR3 consists of 17 residues. Per germline, CDR1 SGDLS and CDR2 YYNGEE. Trimming at V came to 4 bases and at J to 3 bases, leaving 12 bases not matched to a gene. The CDR3 coding sequence is TGTGCCAGCAGCCCCAGACCGGGACAGGGAGATACAGATACGCAGTATTTT. This sequence encodes CASSPRPGQGDTDTQYF.

There are many counts of this clonotype. V is TRBV6-2 or TRBV6-3 and J is TRBJ2-3, with D uncertain. Trimming left V 0 bases short and J 0 bases short, with 4 bases between. The germline gives CDR1 MNHEY, CDR2 SVGEGT. The CDR3 is 14 residues long. CDR3 loop: CASSYSTSTDTQYF. CDR3 nucleotides: TGTGCCAGCAGTTACTCGACTAGCACAGATACGCAGTATTTT.

This clonotype was counted a few times. J is TRBJ1-1 and V is TRBV29-1; a weak D match, TRBD1 (5 bases). Germline CDR1 SQVTM, CDR2 ANQGSEA. CDR3 size: 15 residues. V lost 6 bases to trimming and J lost 2 bases, with 19 bases between them. CDR3 sequence: CSVEGKGGYNTEAFF. The CDR3 DNA follows: TGCAGCGTCGAGGGGAAGGGCGGCTACAACACTGAAGCTTTCTTT.

This clonotype was counted ten times or more. This chain connects TRBV5-1 to TRBJ2-5, with 12 bases identical to TRBD2. This CDR3 has 15 amino acids. The V gene end was trimmed by 1 base and the J gene end by 2 bases; junction bases not matched to a gene: 0. Germline values: CDR1 SGHRS, CDR2 YFSETQ. The CDR3 here is CASSLTSGGQETQYF. The CDR3 nucleotides are TGCGCCAGCAGCTTGACTAGCGGGGGGCAAGAGACCCAGTACTTC.

The chain links TRBV12-3 or TRBV12-4 to TRBJ1-6; D uncertain. The V end was cut by 1 base, the J end by 5 bases, with 12 bases between. The CDR3 runs 16 residues. CDR3 sequence reads: CASSLEGVLNNSPLHF. The CDR3 DNA is TGTGCCAGCAGTTTAGAAGGTGTCTTAAATAATTCACCCCTCCACTTT.

The gene calls are TRBV28 and TRBJ1-2; no reliable D call. Germline V gives CDR1 MDHEN, CDR2 SYDVKM. The CDR3 loop spans 14 amino acids. V was trimmed by 9 bases and J by 4 bases, leaving 18 bases between them. CDR3 coding DNA: TGTGCCAGTGAGCCCCAGGCCATTCCCTATGGCTACACCTTC. This gives the protein CASEPQAIPYGYTF.

This clonotype was seen a handful of times. In DNA form, the CDR3 reads TGTGCCATCAGTGAGTCGGGTGAGCAGTACGTC. It encodes CAISESGEQYV. The chain joins TRBV10-3 to TRBJ2-7; D ambiguous. Trimming pared 0 bases from V and 7 bases from J, leaving 4 bases between. Germline CDR1 and CDR2: ENHRY and SYGVKD. The CDR3 length is 11 residues.

This clonotype occurred many times. The chain combines TRBV20-1 with TRBJ2-1; 9 bases match TRBD2. CDR1 DFQATT and CDR2 SNEGSKA come from the germline V gene (reference sequence). J lost 7 bases, V lost 2 bases, and 3 bases had no gene match. CDR3 length equals 13 residues. The chain's CDR3 is CSARRLAGNEQFF. The CDR3 coding sequence is TGCAGTGCTAGACGGCTAGCGGGAAATGAGCAGTTCTTC.

This clonotype was counted between two and nine times. J is TRBJ1-1 and V is TRBV24-1, with D hard to call. The germline CDR1 and CDR2 sequences are KGHDR and SFDVKD. V dropped 2 bases and J dropped 10 bases, with 13 bases sitting between them. The CDR3 totals 13 residues. The CDR3 is CATSDSWEDGAFF. The DNA for the CDR3 is TGTGCCACCAGTGATTCGTGGGAGGACGGAGCTTTCTTT.

This rearrangement joins TRBV2 to TRBJ1-5, with 8 bases identical to TRBD1. The CDR3 loop spans 14 amino acids. V lost 6 bases to trimming and J lost 6 bases; unmatched junction nucleotides: 7. CDR1 is SNHLY and CDR2 is FYNNEI in the germline V gene. This chain's CDR3 is CASSGTGESQPQHF. CDR3 sequence (DNA): TGTGCCAGCAGCGGGACAGGTGAGAGTCAGCCCCAGCATTTT.

This clonotype was counted ten times or more. DNA for the CDR3: TGCGCCAGCAGCCACCGGCCGGGCGTTAACTATGGCTACACCTTC. This sequence encodes CASSHRPGVNYGYTF. The chain links TRBV4-3 to TRBJ1-2, with unresolved D. In germline, CDR1 is LGHNA, CDR2 YSLEER. Trimming cost V 3 bases and J 1 base, with 12 bases left between them. The CDR3 sequence is 15 residues long.

The chain carries TRBV10-2 and TRBJ2-3; D unresolved. Trimming removed 2 bases at V and 4 bases at J, with 7 bases between. This CDR3 contains 13 residues. Per germline, CDR1 WSHSY and CDR2 SAAADI. The DNA of the CDR3 is TGCGCCAGCAGTGAGACCCGTTCAGATACGCAGTATTTT. Translated: CASSETRSDTQYF.

In its sample, this clonotype was seen many times. The J gene is TRBJ1-3, the V gene TRBV5-1; D perhaps matches TRBD1 (6 bases). Deletions cut 5 bases from V and 2 bases from J, with 14 bases between. This CDR3 spans 15 amino acids. CDR1 SGHRS and CDR2 YFSETQ come from the germline V gene. This chain's CDR3 is CASSATGKAGNTIYF. The CDR3 nucleotides are TGCGCCAGCAGTGCTACAGGGAAAGCTGGAAACACCATATATTTT.

This clonotype was seen a few times. The rearrangement links TRBV12-3 or TRBV12-4 to TRBJ1-1, with D perhaps TRBD1 (5 bases). This CDR3 has 13 amino acids. The germline V and J ends were trimmed by 3 bases and 6 bases, with 11 bases remaining between them. DNA of the CDR3: TGTGCCAGCAGTTTCGGAGGGGCACCTGAAGCTTTCTTT. Its protein is CASSFGGAPEAFF.

The table lists this clonotype with a few counts. This rearrangement joins TRBV7-8 to TRBJ2-5, with a tentative D call TRBD2 (5 bases). Between the trimmed V and J ends, which lost 8 bases and 1 base, there was a span of 14 bases. CDR3 length: 14 residues. CDR1 is SGHVS and CDR2 is FQNEAQ in the germline V gene. The CDR3 bases are TGTGCCAGCGGATCGCCGGGGTTCCAAGAGACCCAGTACTTC. Translation: CASGSPGFQETQYF.

CDR3 in DNA: TGTGCCAGCAGTTACAGGGAGAATTCACCCCTCCACTTT. Amino acids: CASSYRENSPLHF. The chain carries TRBV6-2 or TRBV6-3 and TRBJ1-6; D is ambiguous. The CDR3 is 13 residues long. Germline V CDR1 and CDR2: MNHEY, SVGEGT. Trimming stripped 2 bases from V and 7 bases from J, with 6 bases between.

The V and J genes are TRBV28 and TRBJ2-1; D gene ambiguous. There are 13 residues in the CDR3. Germline V gene data show CDR1 as MDHEN and CDR2 as SYDVKM. Deletions cut 2 bases from V and 8 bases from J, with 10 bases between. CDR3 region: CASSLPYRDEQFF. DNA for the CDR3: TGTGCCAGCAGTTTACCCTATAGGGATGAGCAGTTCTTC.